Given below is one T cell receptor (beta chain) in context. Its antigen is as yet unknown. This specimen comes from a study of OX40 agonist ivuxolimab in advanced cancers. On the study more broadly: The patients received agonistic anti-OX40 (CD134) antibody ivuxolimab. Patient treatment consisted of intravenous ivuxolimab administration every 2 weeks at 0.01 to 10 mg/kg. Notes on the study in general: The antigens recognized by the expanded peripheral T cells, that is their antigen specificity, were not determined. Also showing low normalized T-cell clonal expansion were some of the nonresponders.

There are 15 residues in the CDR3. Trimming cost V 1 base and J 3 bases, with 10 bases left between them. Germline loops: CDR1 KGHSH, CDR2 LQKENI. Sequenced by immunoSEQ multiplex PCR; TCRdb stores in-frame clones only, minus some. Of more than 50,000 clones detected, roughly 88% appear once; the ten largest clones hold about 2.4%. This sequence joins TRBV18 and TRBJ1-5, with no clear D. The source of this sequence is an adult with an advanced solid tumor such as melanoma, head and neck, liver or kidney cancer. The specimen comprised CD4+ or CD8+ T cells sorted from blood, sampled in a trial of the OX40 agonist ivuxolimab. DNA of the CDR3: TGTGCCAGCTCACCACTGAGAGGGCCCAATCAGCCCCAGCATTTT. Amino acids: CASSPLRGPNQPQHF. Variable domain in full (rest from reference TRBV18 and TRBJ1-5): NAGVMQNPRHLVRRRGQEARLRCSPMKGHSHVYWYRQLPEEGLKFMVYLQKENIIDESGMPKERFSAEFPKEGPSILRIQQVVRGDSAAYFCASSPLRGPNQPQHFGDGTRLSIL.